This T cell receptor beta chain is drawn from a study of cytomegalovirus exposure and HLA in healthy donors. Study-level results: Researchers reported that a few CMV-associated chains were confirmed in vitro as CMV antigen-specific. Previous analysis showed most TCR beta V segments were productive about 90% or about 30% of the time.

This clone occurred a few times. Its antigen remains unidentified. Both 60 Vbeta primers and 13 Jbeta primers went into the PCR. Generated by immunoSEQ multiplex PCR, the TCRdb table keeps only in-frame clones and is missing some. The data hold 20,000 to 25,000 clones, with 60% to 80% observed a single time. Material: PBMCs. The TCR originated in a male donor in good health and CMV-seronegative.

The DNA of the CDR3 is TGTGCCAGCAGAAATCGGGACAGGCCGGGTGAAAAACTGTTTTTT. It codes for CASRNRDRPGEKLFF. The chain carries TRBV6-5 and TRBJ1-4, with 8 positions matching TRBD1. There are 15 residues in the CDR3. Losses at the gene ends were 6 bases for V and 7 bases for J; bases not matched to a gene: 10. Germline V lookup: CDR1 MNHEY, CDR2 SVGAGI.